The T cell receptor beta chain described here comes from a study of CD8 T cells in ankylosing spondylitis. TCRdb recomputed calls from the 5' RACE reads with MiXCR, one row per CDR3 protein. The table includes approximately 31,000 distinct CDR3 sequences, about 31% detected once. This clonotype turned up a few times. CDR1 and CDR2 (germline): DFQATT, SNEGSKA (reference sequence). CDR3 length: 17 amino acids. Trimming took 0 bases from V and 4 from J, leaving 22 bases between them. The sequenced material came from synovial fluid, either unsorted or a sorted T cell fraction (not recorded which). V gene TRBV20-1 combines with J gene TRBJ2-7; weak D call: TRBD1 (6 bases). This sequence originates from a male donor with ankylosing spondylitis. This CDR3 is CSARDTYRVERVYEQYF. CDR3 in DNA: TGCAGTGCTAGAGACACTTACAGGGTCGAACGGGTATACGAGCAGTACTTC.